This record looks at one TCR beta chain sequence and its context. Mismatch with germline at one junction end may stem from a read error. This table comes from immunoSEQ multiplex PCR, and its TCRdb copy is limited to in-frame clones, with some not included. The table has about 140,000 clones, roughly 90% seen once. The sample comes from a study of T cell responses to AZD1222 COVID-19 vaccine. The CDR3 covers 14 residues. Germline CDR1 reads SSHAT; CDR2 reads FNYEAQ (reference sequence). This sequence joins TRBV7-7 and TRBJ2-1, with TRBD2 matching 9 bases. The sequences come from peripheral blood, collected on day 0 of AZD1222 vaccination. The TCR originated in an adult in good health. In DNA, the CDR3 is TGTGCTAGCAGCCAGGGACTAGCTGGCGATGAGCAGTTCTTC. It codes for CASSQGLAGDEQFF.